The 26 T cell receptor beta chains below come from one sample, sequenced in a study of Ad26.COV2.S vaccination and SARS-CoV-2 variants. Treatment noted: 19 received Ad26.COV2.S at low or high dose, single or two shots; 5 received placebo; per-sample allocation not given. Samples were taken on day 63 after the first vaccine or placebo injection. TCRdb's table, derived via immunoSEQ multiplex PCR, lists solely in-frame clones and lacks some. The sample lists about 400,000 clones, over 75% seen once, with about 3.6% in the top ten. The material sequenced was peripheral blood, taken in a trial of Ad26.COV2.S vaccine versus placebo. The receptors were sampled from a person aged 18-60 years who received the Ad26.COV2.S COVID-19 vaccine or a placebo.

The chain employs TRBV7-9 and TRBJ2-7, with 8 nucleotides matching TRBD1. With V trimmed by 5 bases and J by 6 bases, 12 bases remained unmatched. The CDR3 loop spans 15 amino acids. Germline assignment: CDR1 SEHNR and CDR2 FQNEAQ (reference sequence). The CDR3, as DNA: TGTGCCAGCAGCCCGATCTACGGACAGGGCTCCGAGCAGTACTTC. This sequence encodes CASSPIYGQGSEQYF.

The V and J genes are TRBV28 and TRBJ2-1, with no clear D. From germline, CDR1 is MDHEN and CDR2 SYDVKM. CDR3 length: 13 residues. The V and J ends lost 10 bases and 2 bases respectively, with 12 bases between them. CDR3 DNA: TGTGCCACCTCCCTAGGACCCTACAATGAGCAGTTCTTC. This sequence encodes CATSLGPYNEQFF.

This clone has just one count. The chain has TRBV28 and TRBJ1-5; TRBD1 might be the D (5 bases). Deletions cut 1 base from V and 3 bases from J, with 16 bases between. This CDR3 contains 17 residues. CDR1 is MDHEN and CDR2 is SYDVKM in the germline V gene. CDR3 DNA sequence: TGTGCCAGCAGTTTATCCCCGGGACGGCTGACCAATCAGCCCCAGCATTTT. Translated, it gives CASSLSPGRLTNQPQHF.

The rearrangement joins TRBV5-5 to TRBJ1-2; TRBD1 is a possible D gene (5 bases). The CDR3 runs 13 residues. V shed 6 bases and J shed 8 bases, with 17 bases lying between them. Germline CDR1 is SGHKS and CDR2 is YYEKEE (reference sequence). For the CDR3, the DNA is TGTGCCAGCAACCCAACGGGGGGTGACGGCTACACCTTC. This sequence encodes CASNPTGGDGYTF.

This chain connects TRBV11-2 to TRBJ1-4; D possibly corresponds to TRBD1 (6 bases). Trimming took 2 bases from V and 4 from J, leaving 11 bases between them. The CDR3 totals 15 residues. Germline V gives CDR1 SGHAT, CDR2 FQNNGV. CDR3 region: CASSLMGHFNEKLFF. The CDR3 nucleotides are TGTGCCAGCAGCTTAATGGGACACTTTAATGAAAAACTGTTTTTT.

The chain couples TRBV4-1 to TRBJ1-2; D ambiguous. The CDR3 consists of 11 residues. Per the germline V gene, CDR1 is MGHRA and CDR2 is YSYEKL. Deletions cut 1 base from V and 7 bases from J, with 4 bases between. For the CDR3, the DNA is TGCGCCAGCAGCCAAGGAGGTGGCTACACCTTC. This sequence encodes CASSQGGGYTF.

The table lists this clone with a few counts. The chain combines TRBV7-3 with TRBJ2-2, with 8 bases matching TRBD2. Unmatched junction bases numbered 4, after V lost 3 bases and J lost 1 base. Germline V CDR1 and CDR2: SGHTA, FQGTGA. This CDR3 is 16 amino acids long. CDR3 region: CASSLAGGRNTGELFF. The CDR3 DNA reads TGTGCCAGCAGCTTGGCGGGGGGCCGGAACACCGGGGAGCTGTTTTTT.

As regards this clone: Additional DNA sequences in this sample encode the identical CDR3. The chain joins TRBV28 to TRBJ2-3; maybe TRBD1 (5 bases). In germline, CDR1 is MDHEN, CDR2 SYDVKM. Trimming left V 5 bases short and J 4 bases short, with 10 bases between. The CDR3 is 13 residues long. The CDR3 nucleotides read TGTGCCAGCAGTCTACAGGTACCAGATACGCAGTATTTT. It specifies CASSLQVPDTQYF. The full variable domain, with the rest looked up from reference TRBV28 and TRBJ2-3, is DVKVTQSSRYLVKRTGEKVFLECVQDMDHENMFWYRQDPGLGLRLIYFSYDVKMKEKGDIPEGYSVSREKKERFSLILESASTNQTSMYLCASSLQVPDTQYFGPGTRLTVL.

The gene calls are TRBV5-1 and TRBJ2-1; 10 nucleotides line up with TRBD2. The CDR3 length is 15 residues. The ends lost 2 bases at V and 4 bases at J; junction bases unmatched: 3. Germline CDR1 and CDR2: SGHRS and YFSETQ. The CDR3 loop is CASSFTSGEYNEQFF. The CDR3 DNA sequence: TGCGCCAGCAGCTTTACTAGCGGGGAGTACAATGAGCAGTTCTTC.

The CDR3 DNA reads as TGTGCCAGCAGCCACCCCGGGGACAGGCGAACTAGGGGGCAGTACTTC. Encoded protein: CASSHPGDRRTRGQYF. The chain joins TRBV3-1 (or the pseudogene TRBV3-2) to TRBJ2-7, with 8 bases matching TRBD1. The V and J ends lost 3 bases and 9 bases, in that order; junction bases with no gene match: 16. CDR3 length: 16 amino acids. CDR1 and CDR2 (germline): LGHDT, YNNKEL (reference sequence).

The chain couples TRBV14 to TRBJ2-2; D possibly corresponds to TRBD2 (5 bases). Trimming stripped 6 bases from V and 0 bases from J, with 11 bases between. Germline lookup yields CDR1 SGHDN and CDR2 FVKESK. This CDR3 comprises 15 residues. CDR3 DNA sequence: TGTGCCAGCAGAATTCGGGGAGCGAACACCGGGGAGCTGTTTTTT. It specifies CASRIRGANTGELFF.

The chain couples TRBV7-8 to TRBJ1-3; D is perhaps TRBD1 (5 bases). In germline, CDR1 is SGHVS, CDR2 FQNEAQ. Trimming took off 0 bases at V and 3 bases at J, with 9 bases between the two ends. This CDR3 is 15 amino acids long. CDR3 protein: CASSLAFGGGNTIYF. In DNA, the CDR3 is TGTGCCAGCAGCTTAGCTTTTGGGGGTGGAAACACCATATATTTT.

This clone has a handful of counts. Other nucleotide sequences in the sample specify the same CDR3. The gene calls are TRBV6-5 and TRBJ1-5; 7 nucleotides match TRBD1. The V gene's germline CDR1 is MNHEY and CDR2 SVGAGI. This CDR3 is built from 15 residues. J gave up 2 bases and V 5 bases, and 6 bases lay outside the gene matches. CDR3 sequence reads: CASSLTTGGNQPQHF. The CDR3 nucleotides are TGTGCCAGCAGTCTGACTACAGGGGGCAATCAGCCCCAGCATTTT.

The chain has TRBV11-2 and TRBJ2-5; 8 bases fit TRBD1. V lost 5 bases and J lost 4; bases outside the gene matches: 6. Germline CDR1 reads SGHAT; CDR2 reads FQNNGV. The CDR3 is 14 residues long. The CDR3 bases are TGTGCCAGCAGCCTCCTTACAGGGGGAGAGACCCAGTACTTC. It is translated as CASSLLTGGETQYF.

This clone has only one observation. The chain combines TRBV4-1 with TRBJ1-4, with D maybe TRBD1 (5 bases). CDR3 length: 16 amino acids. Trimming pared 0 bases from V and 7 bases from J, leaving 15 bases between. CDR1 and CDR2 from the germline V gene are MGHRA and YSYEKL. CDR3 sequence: CASSQDPQGVGEKLFF. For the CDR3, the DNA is TGCGCCAGCAGCCAAGACCCTCAGGGCGTCGGTGAAAAACTGTTTTTT.

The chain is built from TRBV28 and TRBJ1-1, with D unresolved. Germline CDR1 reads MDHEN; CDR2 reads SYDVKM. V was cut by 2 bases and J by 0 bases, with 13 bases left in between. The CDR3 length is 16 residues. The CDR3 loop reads CASSLITRVVNTEAFF. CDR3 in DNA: TGTGCCAGCAGTTTAATCACCCGGGTTGTGAACACTGAAGCTTTCTTT.

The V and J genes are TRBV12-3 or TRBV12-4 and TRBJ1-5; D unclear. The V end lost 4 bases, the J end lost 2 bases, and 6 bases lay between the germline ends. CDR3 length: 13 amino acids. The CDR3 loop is CASSSIRNQPQHF. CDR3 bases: TGTGCCAGCAGTTCCATTCGCAATCAGCCCCAGCATTTT.

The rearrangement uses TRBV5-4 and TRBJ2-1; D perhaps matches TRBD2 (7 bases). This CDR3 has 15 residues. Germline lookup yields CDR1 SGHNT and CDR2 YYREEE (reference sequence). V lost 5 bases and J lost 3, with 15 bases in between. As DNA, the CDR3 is TGTGCCAGCAGTGGAGGGGGGGCCGGCTACAATGAGCAGTTCTTC. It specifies CASSGGGAGYNEQFF.

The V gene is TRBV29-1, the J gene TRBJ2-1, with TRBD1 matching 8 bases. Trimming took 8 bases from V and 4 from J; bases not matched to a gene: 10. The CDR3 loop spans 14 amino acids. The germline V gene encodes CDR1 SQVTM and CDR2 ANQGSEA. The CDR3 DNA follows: TGCAGCTCAGTACAGGGGGAGGTTTACAATGAGCAGTTCTTC. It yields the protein CSSVQGEVYNEQFF.

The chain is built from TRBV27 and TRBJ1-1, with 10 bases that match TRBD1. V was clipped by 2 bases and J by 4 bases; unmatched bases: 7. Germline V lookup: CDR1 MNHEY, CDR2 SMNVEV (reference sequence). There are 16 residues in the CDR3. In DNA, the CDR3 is TGTGCCAGCAGTTTAGATTCGTGGACAGGGGGCACTGAAGCTTTCTTT. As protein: CASSLDSWTGGTEAFF.

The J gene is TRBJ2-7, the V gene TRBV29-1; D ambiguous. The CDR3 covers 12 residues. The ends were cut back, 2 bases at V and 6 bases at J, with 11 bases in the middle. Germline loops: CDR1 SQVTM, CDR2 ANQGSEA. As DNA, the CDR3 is TGCAGCGTTGAAAGACCCGGACCCGAGCAGTACTTC. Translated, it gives CSVERPGPEQYF.

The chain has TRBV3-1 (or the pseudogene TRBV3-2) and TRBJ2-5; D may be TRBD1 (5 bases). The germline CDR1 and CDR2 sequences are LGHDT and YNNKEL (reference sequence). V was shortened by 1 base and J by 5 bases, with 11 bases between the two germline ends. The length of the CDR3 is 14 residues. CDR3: CASSQVSGAETQYF. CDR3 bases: TGTGCCAGCAGCCAAGTCTCTGGGGCGGAGACCCAGTACTTC.

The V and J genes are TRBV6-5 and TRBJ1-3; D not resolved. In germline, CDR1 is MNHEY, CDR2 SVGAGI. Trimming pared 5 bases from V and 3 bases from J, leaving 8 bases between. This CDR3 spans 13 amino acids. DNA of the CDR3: TGTGCCAGCAGTCGGGTGGATGGAAACACCATATATTTT. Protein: CASSRVDGNTIYF.

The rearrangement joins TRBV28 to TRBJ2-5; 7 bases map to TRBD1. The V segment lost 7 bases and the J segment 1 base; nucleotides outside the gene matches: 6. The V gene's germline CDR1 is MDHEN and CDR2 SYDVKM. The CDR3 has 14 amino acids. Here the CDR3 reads CASTPGGFQETQYF. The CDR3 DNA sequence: TGTGCCAGCACCCCAGGGGGATTCCAAGAGACCCAGTACTTC.

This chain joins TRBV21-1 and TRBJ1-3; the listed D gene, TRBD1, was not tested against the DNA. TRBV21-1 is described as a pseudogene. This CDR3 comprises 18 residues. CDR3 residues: CASSLRDRALLSGNTIYF. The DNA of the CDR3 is TGTGCCAGCAGTCTCCGGGACAGGGCCCTATTATCTGGAAACACCATATATTTT.

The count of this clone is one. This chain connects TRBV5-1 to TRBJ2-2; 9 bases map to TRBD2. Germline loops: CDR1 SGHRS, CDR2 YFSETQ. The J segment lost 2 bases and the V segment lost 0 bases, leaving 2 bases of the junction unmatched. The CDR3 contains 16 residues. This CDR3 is CASSLGLAANTGELFF. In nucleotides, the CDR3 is TGCGCCAGCAGCTTGGGACTAGCGGCCAACACCGGGGAGCTGTTTTTT.